The rows below give T cell receptor beta chains drawn from one sample of a study of radiotherapy plus CTLA-4 blockade in lung cancer. Produced via immunoSEQ multiplex PCR; TCRdb's table is partial and in-frame only. Of about 50,000 clones listed, 84% are singletons. The sample here was peripheral blood, taken from a patient treated with radiotherapy plus ipilimumab. The receptors were gathered from a human donor with non-small cell lung cancer whose response to radiotherapy plus ipilimumab could not be evaluated. The CDR3 runs from the conserved cysteine through the conserved F or W. The order of the fields is D gene, clone size, V gene, J gene, CDR3 protein, CDR3 DNA. The D gene is left open where the match is weak. Only part of the rows carry a size: once, few, many, or a class if the clone is expanded.

>TRBD1|.|TRBV5-6|TRBJ1-3
CASSQTWDSTSGNTIYF
TGTGCCAGCAGCCAAACCTGGGACAGCACTTCTGGAAACACCATATATTTT
>TRBD1|.|TRBV7-9|TRBJ1-2
CASSLARTGGGAGYTF
TGTGCCAGCAGCTTAGCCCGGACAGGGGGAGGAGCTGGCTACACCTTC
>.|.|TRBV11-2|TRBJ2-7
CASSLEGGVAGEQYF
TGTGCCAGCAGCTTAGAGGGGGGAGTGGCGGGCGAGCAGTACTTC
>TRBD2|.|TRBV27|TRBJ2-7
CASSLRSSGSYEQYF
TGTGCCAGCAGTTTACGGTCTAGCGGATCCTACGAGCAGTACTTC
>.|few|TRBV4-3|TRBJ1-1
CASSHGTSMNTEAFF
TGCGCCAGCAGCCATGGGACATCGATGAACACTGAAGCTTTCTTT
>.|.|TRBV7-2|TRBJ2-7
CASSSGLGSYEQYF
TGTGCCAGCAGCTCAGGGTTAGGATCCTACGAGCAGTACTTC
>TRBD1|.|TRBV5-4|TRBJ2-7
CASSSGTGEPEQYF
TGTGCCAGCAGCTCCGGGACAGGGGAACCCGAGCAGTACTTC
>.|.|TRBV5-6|TRBJ2-1
CASSLQGEQFF
TGTGCCAGCAGCTTACAGGGTGAGCAGTTCTTC
>.|once|TRBV5-1|TRBJ2-4
CASSLGYIWPKNIQYF
TGCGCCAGCAGCTTGGGTTACATCTGGCCCAAAAACATTCAGTACTTC
>TRBD2|few|TRBV6-5|TRBJ2-7
CASSYGGRERGEQYF
TGTGCCAGCAGTTATGGAGGGCGGGAGCGGGGCGAGCAGTACTTC
>.|.|TRBV6-1|TRBJ1-2
CASRTPTAGNGGYTF
TGTGCCAGCAGAACCCCAACGGCGGGGAATGGGGGCTACACCTTC
>TRBD1|once|TRBV7-6|TRBJ1-2
CASSSGQGLDRGYTF
TGTGCCAGCAGCTCAGGACAGGGGCTTGATCGTGGCTACACCTTC
>TRBD1|.|TRBV6-6|TRBJ2-7
CASSTRQGHEQYF
TGTGCCAGCAGCACCAGACAGGGTCACGAGCAGTACTTC
>TRBD1|.|TRBV5-6|TRBJ2-7
CASSLWTGGYEQYF
TGTGCCAGCAGCTTATGGACAGGGGGATACGAGCAGTACTTC
>.|.|TRBV2|TRBJ1-1
CASSSQGEAFF
TGTGCCAGCAGTTCTCAGGGTGAAGCTTTCTTT
>.|.|TRBV28|TRBJ2-7
CASSIRYAYEQYF
TGTGCCAGCAGTATCAGATATGCCTACGAGCAGTACTTC
>TRBD1|few|TRBV15|TRBJ2-7
CATSRSGTGAYEQYF
TGTGCCACCAGCAGGTCCGGGACAGGGGCCTACGAGCAGTACTTC
>TRBD2|once|TRBV6-5|TRBJ2-4
CASSPRTSGSTQYF
TGTGCCAGCAGTCCTCGGACTAGCGGGAGTACACAGTACTTC
>.|.|TRBV1|TRBJ2-2
CTSSHYLGTGELFF
TGCACCAGCAGCCATTATCTAGGCACCGGGGAGCTGTTTTTT
>TRBD1|.|TRBV28|TRBJ2-7
CASSIGTGISEQYF
TGTGCCAGCAGCATAGGGACAGGGATCAGCGAGCAGTACTTC
>TRBD2|.|TRBV5-5|TRBJ2-1
CASSSGTSGYYNEQFF
TGTGCCAGCAGCTCTGGGACTAGCGGTTATTACAATGAGCAGTTCTTC
>.|.|TRBV7-9|TRBJ1-1
CASSLAGPRGGTEAFF
TGTGCCAGCAGCTTAGCTGGCCCCCGAGGGGGCACTGAAGCTTTCTTT
>.|.|TRBV30|TRBJ2-1
CAWGGIEQFF
TGTGCCTGGGGGGGGATTGAGCAGTTCTTC
>.|.|TRBV14|TRBJ2-3
CASSQGYTSTDTQYF
TGTGCCAGCAGCCAAGGCTATACTAGCACAGATACGCAGTATTTT
>.|.|TRBV19|TRBJ2-1
CASSSRPGHEEQFF
TGTGCCAGTAGTAGCCGGCCAGGGCACGAAGAGCAGTTCTTC
>.|.|TRBV7-9|TRBJ2-7
CASSLAGEQYF
TGTGCCAGCAGCTTAGCCGGCGAGCAGTACTTC